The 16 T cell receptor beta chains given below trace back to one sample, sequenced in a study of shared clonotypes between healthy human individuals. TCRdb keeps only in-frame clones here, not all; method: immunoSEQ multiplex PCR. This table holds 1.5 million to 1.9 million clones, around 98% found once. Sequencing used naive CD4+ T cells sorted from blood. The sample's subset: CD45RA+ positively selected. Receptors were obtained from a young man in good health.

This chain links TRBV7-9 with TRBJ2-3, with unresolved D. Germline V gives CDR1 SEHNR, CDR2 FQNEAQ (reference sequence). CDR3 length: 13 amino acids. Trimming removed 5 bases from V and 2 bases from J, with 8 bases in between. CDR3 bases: TGTGCCAGCAGCAATTGGGCCACAGATACGCAGTATTTT. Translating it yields CASSNWATDTQYF. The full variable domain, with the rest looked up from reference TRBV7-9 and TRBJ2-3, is DTGVSQNPRHKITKRGQNVTFRCDPISEHNRLYWYRQTLGQGPEFLTYFQNEAQLEKSRLLSDRFSAERPKGSFSTLEIQRTEQGDSAMYLCASSNWATDTQYFGPGTRLTVL.

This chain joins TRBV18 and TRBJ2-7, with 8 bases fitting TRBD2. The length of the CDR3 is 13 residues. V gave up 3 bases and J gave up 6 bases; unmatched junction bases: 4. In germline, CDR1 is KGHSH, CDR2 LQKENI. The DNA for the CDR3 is TGTGCCAGCTCACCCCCGGGACTAGTCGAGCAGTACTTC. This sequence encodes CASSPPGLVEQYF.

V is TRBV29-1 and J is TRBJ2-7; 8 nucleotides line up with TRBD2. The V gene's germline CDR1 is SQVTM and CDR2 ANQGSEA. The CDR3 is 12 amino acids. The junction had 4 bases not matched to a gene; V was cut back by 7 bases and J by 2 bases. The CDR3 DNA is TGCAGCGGACGGGAGGGCCCCTACGAGCAGTACTTC. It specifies CSGREGPYEQYF.

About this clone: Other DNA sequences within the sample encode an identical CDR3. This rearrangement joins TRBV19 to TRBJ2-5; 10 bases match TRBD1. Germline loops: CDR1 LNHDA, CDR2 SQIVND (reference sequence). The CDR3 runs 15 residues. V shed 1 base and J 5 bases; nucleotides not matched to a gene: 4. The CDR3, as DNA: TGTGCCAGTAGTATAGGGGACAGGGGTAGGGAGACCCAGTACTTC. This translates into CASSIGDRGRETQYF.

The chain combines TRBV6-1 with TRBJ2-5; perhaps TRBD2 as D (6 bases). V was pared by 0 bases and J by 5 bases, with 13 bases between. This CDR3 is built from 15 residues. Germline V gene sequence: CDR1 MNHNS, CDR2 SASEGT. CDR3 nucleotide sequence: TGTGCCAGCAGTGAAGCCGTAAGGAGGGCGGAGACCCAGTACTTC. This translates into CASSEAVRRAETQYF.

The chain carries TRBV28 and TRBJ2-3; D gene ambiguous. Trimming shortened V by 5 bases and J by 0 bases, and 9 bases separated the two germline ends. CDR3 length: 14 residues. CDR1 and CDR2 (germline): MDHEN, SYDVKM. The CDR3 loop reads CASSRDGSTDTQYF. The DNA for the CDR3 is TGTGCCAGCAGTAGAGACGGTAGCACAGATACGCAGTATTTT.

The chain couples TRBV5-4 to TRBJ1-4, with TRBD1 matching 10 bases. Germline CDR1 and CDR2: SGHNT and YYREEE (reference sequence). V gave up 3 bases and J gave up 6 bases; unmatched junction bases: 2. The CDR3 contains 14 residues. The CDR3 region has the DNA TGTGCCAGCAGCTGGACAGGGGGGGATGAAAAACTGTTTTTT. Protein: CASSWTGGDEKLFF.

The CDR3: CASRGTGGPNEQFF. Written as DNA, the CDR3 is TGTGCCAGCAGGGGGACAGGGGGCCCCAATGAGCAGTTCTTC. The chain employs TRBV6-1 and TRBJ2-1; TRBD1 matches 12 bases. The length of the CDR3 is 14 residues. Per germline, CDR1 MNHNS and CDR2 SASEGT. The ends lost 6 bases at V and 6 bases at J; junction bases unmatched: 3.

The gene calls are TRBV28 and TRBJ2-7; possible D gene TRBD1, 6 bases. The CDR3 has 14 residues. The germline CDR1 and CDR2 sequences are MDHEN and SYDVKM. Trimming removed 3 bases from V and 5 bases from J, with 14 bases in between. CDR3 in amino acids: CASSFNRVFHEQYF. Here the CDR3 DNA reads TGTGCCAGCAGTTTTAACAGGGTTTTCCACGAGCAGTACTTC.

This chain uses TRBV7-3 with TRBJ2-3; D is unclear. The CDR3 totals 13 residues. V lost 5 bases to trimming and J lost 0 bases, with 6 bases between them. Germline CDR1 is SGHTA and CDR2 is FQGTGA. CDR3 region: CASSLVSTDTQYF. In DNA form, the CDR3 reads TGTGCCAGCAGCCTAGTCAGCACAGATACGCAGTATTTT.

This chain's CDR3 is CASSEASGTYEQYF. Here the CDR3 DNA reads TGCGCCAGCAGTGAAGCTAGCGGGACCTACGAGCAGTACTTC. This chain links TRBV10-1 with TRBJ2-7; 9 bases line up with TRBD2. There are 14 residues in the CDR3. CDR1 WNHNN and CDR2 SYGVQD come from the germline V gene (reference sequence). With V trimmed by 3 bases and J by 2 bases, 2 bases remained unmatched.

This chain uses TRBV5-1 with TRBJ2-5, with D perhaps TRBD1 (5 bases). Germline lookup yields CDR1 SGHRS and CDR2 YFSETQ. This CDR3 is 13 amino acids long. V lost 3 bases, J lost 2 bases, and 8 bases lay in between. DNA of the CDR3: TGCGCCAGCAGCTCCCCAGGGCAAGAGACCCAGTACTTC. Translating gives CASSSPGQETQYF.

CDR3: CASSPSLAESYEQYF. Written as DNA, the CDR3 is TGTGCCAGCTCCCCTTCCTTAGCGGAGTCCTACGAGCAGTACTTC. The rearrangement links TRBV4-2 to TRBJ2-7; perhaps TRBD2 as D (6 bases). This CDR3 region has 15 residues. Trimming took off 8 bases at V and 1 base at J, with 18 bases between the two ends. CDR1 and CDR2 from the germline V gene are LGHNA and YNFKEQ.

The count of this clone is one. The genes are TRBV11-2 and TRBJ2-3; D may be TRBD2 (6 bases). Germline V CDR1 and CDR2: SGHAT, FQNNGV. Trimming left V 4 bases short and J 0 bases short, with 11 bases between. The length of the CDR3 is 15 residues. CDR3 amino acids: CASSSQRVSTDTQYF. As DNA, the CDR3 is TGTGCCAGCAGCTCCCAGCGGGTTAGCACAGATACGCAGTATTTT.

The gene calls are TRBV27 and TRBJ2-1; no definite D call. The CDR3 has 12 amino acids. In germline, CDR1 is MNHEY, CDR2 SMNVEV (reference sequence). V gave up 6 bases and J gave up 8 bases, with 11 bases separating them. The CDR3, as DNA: TGTGCCAGCAGCTCGAGTAGACATGAGCAGTTCTTC. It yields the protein CASSSSRHEQFF.

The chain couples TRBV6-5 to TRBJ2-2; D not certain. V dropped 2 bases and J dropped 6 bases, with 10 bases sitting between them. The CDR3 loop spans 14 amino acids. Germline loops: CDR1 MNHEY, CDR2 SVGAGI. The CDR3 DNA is TGTGCCAGCAGTTACCGGCAAAGAGCCGGGGAGCTGTTTTTT. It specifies CASSYRQRAGELFF.